The rows below give T cell receptor beta chains drawn from one sample of a study of molecular identifiers for immune sequencing clone quantification. TCRdb reprocessed the PCR reads with MiXCR, giving one entry per CDR3 protein. Of 400,000 to 600,000 distinct CDR3 sequences in the sample, 20% to 25% were seen once. Material: naive CD8+ T cells from blood, with Jurkat cell RNA spiked in. The receptors derive from a human donor in good health. Some libraries in this study had Jurkat cell RNA spiked in. Each CDR3 is given with its conserved first and last residue. A D gene is named only where the DNA matches it firmly. Part of the rows lack a size; the others show once, few, many or a class for expanded clones.

CDR3: CASSLGQPGYEQYF
DNA: TGTGCCAGCAGCTTAGGGCAGCCCGGCTACGAGCAGTACTTC
D: -
size: many
J: TRBJ2-7
V: TRBV7-6

CDR3: CASSYSGGSGYGYTF
DNA: TGTGCCAGCAGTTACTCCGGGGGAAGTGGCTATGGCTACACCTTC
D: -
size: -
J: TRBJ1-2
V: TRBV6-2/TRBV6-3

CDR3: CASSQEGEGGRETQYF
DNA: TGCGCCAGCAGCCAAGAAGGAGAGGGGGGCCGAGAGACCCAGTACTTC
D: -
size: many
J: TRBJ2-5
V: TRBV4-1

CDR3: CASSPRTVINTEALF
DNA: TGTGCCAGCAGTCCTCGGACTGTAATAAACACTGAAGCTCTCTTT
D: -
size: -
J: TRBJ1-1
V: TRBV27

CDR3: CSVEDFVPGQGYEKLFF
DNA: TGCAGCGTTGAAGATTTTGTTCCCGGACAGGGGTATGAAAAACTGTTTTTT
D: TRBD1
size: many
J: TRBJ1-4
V: TRBV29-1

CDR3: CASSTTQETQYF
DNA: TGTGCCAGCAGCACCACTCAAGAGACCCAGTACTTC
D: -
size: many
J: TRBJ2-5
V: TRBV6-5

CDR3: CSVEVGGYDEQFF
DNA: TGCAGCGTTGAAGTCGGGGGGTATGATGAGCAGTTCTTC
D: TRBD2
size: many
J: TRBJ2-1
V: TRBV29-1

CDR3: CASSGRDRGRSGNTIYF
DNA: TGTGCCAGCAGCGGTCGGGACAGGGGGCGGTCTGGAAACACCATATATTTT
D: TRBD1
size: -
J: TRBJ1-3
V: TRBV28

CDR3: CASSPSGLEKETQYF
DNA: TGTGCCAGCAGCCCCAGTGGACTAGAGAAAGAGACCCAGTACTTC
D: TRBD2
size: -
J: TRBJ2-5
V: TRBV9

CDR3: CASSLGAPGTSGTYEQYF
DNA: TGTGCCAGCAGCTTGGGAGCCCCCGGGACTAGCGGTACCTACGAGCAGTACTTC
D: TRBD2
size: many
J: TRBJ2-7
V: TRBV5-4

CDR3: CASSLVTVPTNEKLFF
DNA: TGTGCCAGCAGCTTAGTTACAGTACCAACTAATGAAAAACTGTTTTTT
D: -
size: -
J: TRBJ1-4
V: TRBV7-9

CDR3: CASSQPGPINYEQYF
DNA: TGTGCCAGCAGCCAACCGGGACCCATAAACTACGAGCAGTACTTC
D: -
size: -
J: TRBJ2-7
V: TRBV11-2

CDR3: CASSYGYQPQHF
DNA: TGTGCCAGCAGTTATGGGTATCAGCCCCAGCATTTT
D: -
size: -
J: TRBJ1-5
V: TRBV6-2/TRBV6-3

CDR3: CASSPRDTNQPQHF
DNA: TGTGCCAGCTCACCACGGGACACAAATCAGCCCCAGCATTTT
D: -
size: few
J: TRBJ1-5
V: TRBV18

CDR3: CASSFDGTGETWSTDTQYF
DNA: TGTGCCAGCAGTTTCGATGGTACAGGTGAAACCTGGAGCACAGATACGCAGTATTTT
D: -
size: few
J: TRBJ2-3
V: TRBV6-2/TRBV6-3

CDR3: CSAENVEDSYEQYF
DNA: TGCAGCGCCGAAAATGTAGAAGACTCCTACGAGCAGTACTTC
D: -
size: many
J: TRBJ2-7
V: TRBV29-1

CDR3: CASSSGTAPSGNTIYF
DNA: TGCGCCAGCAGCTCCGGGACAGCGCCATCTGGAAACACCATATATTTT
D: TRBD1
size: -
J: TRBJ1-3
V: TRBV5-1

CDR3: CASSLHDTYQETQYF
DNA: TGCGCCAGCAGCCTCCACGACACCTACCAAGAGACCCAGTACTTC
D: -
size: -
J: TRBJ2-5
V: TRBV4-1

CDR3: CSARTRPGTSGYEQYF
DNA: TGCAGTGCTAGAACACGACCCGGGACTAGCGGGTACGAGCAGTACTTC
D: TRBD2
size: -
J: TRBJ2-7
V: TRBV20-1

CDR3: CASSQVVGLAEQYF
DNA: TGCGCCAGCAGCCAAGTGGTAGGGTTAGCCGAGCAGTACTTC
D: -
size: many
J: TRBJ2-7
V: TRBV4-3

CDR3: CATSEGTGEDTQYF
DNA: TGTGCCACCAGTGAAGGGACAGGGGAAGATACGCAGTATTTT
D: TRBD1
size: many
J: TRBJ2-3
V: TRBV24-1

CDR3: CASSQIPYNYGYTF
DNA: TGTGCCAGCAGCCAAATCCCGTATAACTATGGCTACACCTTC
D: -
size: -
J: TRBJ1-2
V: TRBV12-3/TRBV12-4

CDR3: CASSEGTGQSTDTQYF
DNA: TGTGCCAGCAGCGAGGGGACAGGGCAAAGCACAGATACGCAGTATTTT
D: TRBD1
size: -
J: TRBJ2-3
V: TRBV9

CDR3: CASSQSSKGRSEQCF
DNA: TGCGCCAGCAGTCAATCATCGAAGGGACGGAGTGAGCAGTGCTTC
D: -
size: few
J: TRBJ2-7
V: TRBV23-1

CDR3: CASSLSLTASSGNTIYF
DNA: TGTGCCAGCAGTTTGTCACTGACAGCAAGCTCTGGAAACACCATATATTTT
D: -
size: -
J: TRBJ1-3
V: TRBV28

CDR3: CASSTIRAGHRPQHF
DNA: TGTGCCAGCAGCACCATAAGGGCAGGGCATCGGCCCCAGCATTTT
D: -
size: -
J: TRBJ1-5
V: TRBV5-6

CDR3: CASSIAGGVEQYF
DNA: TGTGCCAGTAGTATAGCAGGGGGCGTTGAGCAGTACTTC
D: TRBD1
size: -
J: TRBJ2-7
V: TRBV19

CDR3: CASSSIAGGISYEQYF
DNA: TGTGCCAGCAGCTCCATAGCGGGAGGTATCTCCTACGAGCAGTACTTC
D: TRBD2
size: -
J: TRBJ2-7
V: TRBV7-9

CDR3: CSVEFGGLGEQYF
DNA: TGCAGCGTTGAATTTGGGGGGTTGGGCGAGCAGTACTTC
D: -
size: few
J: TRBJ2-7
V: TRBV29-1

CDR3: CASSVGTVLVETQYF
DNA: TGTGCCAGCAGTGTAGGGACAGTGCTGGTTGAGACCCAGTACTTC
D: TRBD1
size: few
J: TRBJ2-5
V: TRBV6-1

CDR3: CASSYSVSYGYTF
DNA: TGTGCCAGCAGTTACTCGGTCAGCTATGGCTACACCTTC
D: -
size: -
J: TRBJ1-2
V: TRBV6-5

CDR3: CSVEGWQTVYNEQFF
DNA: TGCAGCGTTGAAGGGTGGCAGACAGTTTACAATGAGCAGTTCTTC
D: -
size: -
J: TRBJ2-1
V: TRBV29-1

CDR3: CASSIADTNTGELFF
DNA: TGTGCCAGTAGTATAGCGGATACGAACACCGGGGAGCTGTTTTTT
D: -
size: few
J: TRBJ2-2
V: TRBV19

CDR3: CASSLSGTSAYEQYF
DNA: TGTGCCAGCAGTTTATCCGGGACTAGCGCTTACGAGCAGTACTTC
D: TRBD2
size: many
J: TRBJ2-7
V: TRBV27

CDR3: CSARGLADYNEQFF
DNA: TGCAGTGCTCGAGGACTAGCGGATTACAATGAGCAGTTCTTC
D: TRBD2
size: many
J: TRBJ2-1
V: TRBV20-1

CDR3: CASNGRGGYNEQFF
DNA: TGTGCCAGCAACGGGCGGGGGGGTTACAATGAGCAGTTCTTC
D: TRBD2
size: -
J: TRBJ2-1
V: TRBV12-3/TRBV12-4

CDR3: CASSQVGTGELFF
DNA: TGCGCCAGCAGCCAAGTGGGCACCGGGGAGCTGTTTTTT
D: -
size: many
J: TRBJ2-2
V: TRBV3-1

CDR3: CASSLSFRAGGPQETQYF
DNA: TGTGCCAGCAGCTTGTCCTTCCGGGCAGGGGGCCCCCAAGAGACCCAGTACTTC
D: TRBD1
size: -
J: TRBJ2-5
V: TRBV5-6

CDR3: CATSTTGPNIQYF
DNA: TGTGCCACCTCAACAACGGGACCAAACATTCAGTACTTC
D: -
size: few
J: TRBJ2-4
V: TRBV15

CDR3: CASSQDQGQAIQYF
DNA: TGCGCCAGCAGCCAAGATCAGGGCCAGGCCATTCAGTACTTC
D: -
size: many
J: TRBJ2-4
V: TRBV4-3

CDR3: CSARGQSKNVQYF
DNA: TGCAGTGCTAGGGGACAGAGCAAAAACGTTCAGTACTTC
D: TRBD1
size: -
J: TRBJ2-4
V: TRBV20-1

CDR3: CASSLALDTEAFF
DNA: TGTGCCAGCAGTTTGGCTTTGGACACTGAAGCTTTCTTT
D: -
size: many
J: TRBJ1-1
V: TRBV27

CDR3: CASRSPPSGGFPDTQYF
DNA: TGCGCCAGCAGATCCCCACCTAGCGGGGGATTCCCAGATACGCAGTATTTT
D: TRBD2
size: many
J: TRBJ2-3
V: TRBV5-1

CDR3: CASSILGGDTQYF
DNA: TGTGCCAGTAGTATACTCGGGGGAGATACGCAGTATTTT
D: -
size: many
J: TRBJ2-3
V: TRBV19

CDR3: CATSDKGQGNTGELFF
DNA: TGTGCCACCAGTGACAAGGGACAGGGGAACACCGGGGAGCTGTTTTTT
D: TRBD1
size: -
J: TRBJ2-2
V: TRBV24-1

CDR3: CASSYSADSFGEKLFF
DNA: TGTGCCAGCAGTTACTCGGCGGACAGCTTCGGTGAAAAACTGTTTTTT
D: -
size: many
J: TRBJ1-4
V: TRBV6-5

CDR3: CASRGGRETQYF
DNA: TGTGCCAGCAGGGGGGGCCGAGAGACCCAGTACTTC
D: -
size: few
J: TRBJ2-5
V: TRBV12-3/TRBV12-4

CDR3: CASSLDWGLGFPEAFF
DNA: TGTGCCAGCAGCTTAGATTGGGGGCTCGGGTTCCCTGAAGCTTTCTTT
D: -
size: many
J: TRBJ1-1
V: TRBV7-2

CDR3: CASSRTQMGERETQYF
DNA: TGTGCCAGCAGCCGGACTCAAATGGGGGAACGAGAGACCCAGTACTTC
D: -
size: few
J: TRBJ2-5
V: TRBV7-9

CDR3: CASSWGGLMSMNTEAFF
DNA: TGTGCCAGCAGCTGGGGGGGACTGATGAGTATGAACACTGAAGCTTTCTTT
D: -
size: many
J: TRBJ1-1
V: TRBV5-6

CDR3: CASSQRIPPAANYGYTF
DNA: TGCGCCAGCAGCCAAAGAATCCCTCCAGCGGCTAACTATGGCTACACCTTC
D: -
size: -
J: TRBJ1-2
V: TRBV4-3

CDR3: CASSTTGQPEAFF
DNA: TGTGCCAGCTCCACGACAGGCCAACCCGAAGCTTTCTTT
D: -
size: many
J: TRBJ1-1
V: TRBV6-5

CDR3: CASSLVADGNTIYF
DNA: TGCGCCAGCAGCTTGGTTGCGGATGGAAACACCATATATTTT
D: -
size: few
J: TRBJ1-3
V: TRBV5-1